Following are 22 T cell receptor beta chains from one sample sequenced in a study of identifying expanded T cells in peripheral blood. Only in-frame clones appear in the TCRdb table, and some are missing; sequencing was by immunoSEQ multiplex PCR. The sample has about 78,000 clones, roughly four fifths seen once. The sample was blood. Every receptor here comes from a person aged 18 to 75 in good health.

The chain is built from TRBV6-6 and TRBJ1-1; D unresolved. CDR1 MNHNY and CDR2 SVGAGI come from the germline V gene (reference sequence). V dropped 1 base and J dropped 6 bases, with 3 bases sitting between them. This CDR3 is 11 amino acids long. CDR3 coding DNA: TGTGCCAGCAGTTACTTGGCTGAAGCTTTCTTT. Translated: CASSYLAEAFF.

This clone has just one count. The CDR3 DNA reads TGTGCCAGCAGCACACCCCGGCCCGGGCGCTCCTACAATGAGCAGTTCTTC. Protein sequence: CASSTPRPGRSYNEQFF. The chain carries TRBV21-1 and TRBJ2-1. TRBV21-1 is assigned pseudogene status. This CDR3 contains 17 residues.

This sequence joins TRBV5-6 and TRBJ2-7; D not resolved. CDR1 is SGHDT, CDR2 YYEEEE, per germline. The CDR3 has 14 residues. V lost 4 bases, J lost 1 base, and 12 bases lay in between. CDR3 loop: CASSPTFSSYEQYF. The DNA of the CDR3 is TGTGCCAGCAGCCCGACGTTTTCATCCTACGAGCAGTACTTC.

The chain employs TRBV11-2 and TRBJ1-1; D unresolved. The CDR3 consists of 13 residues. The ends were cut back, 5 bases at V and 0 bases at J, with 7 bases in the middle. CDR1 is SGHAT and CDR2 is FQNNGV in the germline V gene. CDR3 residues: CASSLSLNTEAFF. CDR3 bases: TGTGCCAGCAGCCTCTCATTGAACACTGAAGCTTTCTTT.

Comments on this clone: The CDR3 carries no conserved terminal phenylalanine or tryptophan, so it likely arises from a read error. The chain carries TRBV2 and TRBJ1-1; no definite D call. V dropped 3 bases and J dropped 0 bases, with 5 bases sitting between them. Germline values: CDR1 SNHLY, CDR2 FYNNEI. The CDR3 covers 13 residues. The CDR3 bases are TGTGCCAGCAGTGACGGGTTGAACACTGAAGCTTTCTTG. Protein sequence: CASSDGLNTEAFL.

The chain is built from TRBV28 and TRBJ2-3; perhaps D is TRBD1 or TRBD2 (5 bases each). Trimming stripped 3 bases from V and 2 bases from J, with 12 bases between. The CDR3 extends over 15 amino acids. Germline CDR1 is MDHEN and CDR2 is SYDVKM. CDR3 amino acids: CASSFPSRDTDTQYF. The CDR3 region has the DNA TGTGCCAGCAGTTTCCCTAGCAGGGACACAGATACGCAGTATTTT.

This clone was seen more than once but under ten times. This chain connects TRBV27 to TRBJ1-5, with D possibly being TRBD1 (5 bases). Germline assignment: CDR1 MNHEY and CDR2 SMNVEV (reference sequence). Deletions cut 3 bases from V and 4 bases from J, with 16 bases between. The CDR3 length is 16 residues. CDR3 nucleotides: TGTGCCAGCAGTTTCGGCACACCCAGGGAAAATCAGCCCCAGCATTTT. Encoded protein: CASSFGTPRENQPQHF.

The chain carries TRBV5-4 and TRBJ2-7; D gene uncertain. Trimming stripped 4 bases from V and 6 bases from J, with 17 bases between. CDR1 and CDR2 from the germline V gene are SGHNT and YYREEE (reference sequence). This CDR3 has 14 residues. The CDR3 bases are TGTGCCAGCAGCCCCGGTGGGTCTAGAGTCGAGCAGTACTTC. Translating it yields CASSPGGSRVEQYF. The whole variable domain, remainder taken from reference TRBV5-4 and TRBJ2-7, is ETGVTQSPTHLIKTRGQQVTLRCSSQSGHNTVSWYQQALGQGPQFIFQYYREEENGRGNFPPRFSGLQFPNYSSELNVNALELDDSALYLCASSPGGSRVEQYFGPGTRLTVT.

The rearrangement uses TRBV7-2 and TRBJ2-3; 9 bases are a match to TRBD2. The germline V gene encodes CDR1 SGHTA and CDR2 FQGNSA. With 1 base clipped from V and 6 bases from J, the junction kept 14 bases outside the gene matches. This CDR3 contains 18 residues. CDR3 region: CASSLVGQHSGSWDTQYF. CDR3 nucleotide sequence: TGTGCCAGCAGCTTAGTAGGCCAACATAGCGGGAGTTGGGATACGCAGTATTTT.

The chain carries TRBV5-1 and TRBJ2-2; perhaps TRBD2 as D (5 bases). This CDR3 contains 15 residues. Germline lookup yields CDR1 SGHRS and CDR2 YFSETQ. Trimming stripped 0 bases from V and 0 bases from J, with 6 bases between. Written as DNA, the CDR3 is TGCGCCAGCAGCTTGGAAGCGGCGAACACCGGGGAGCTGTTTTTT. It codes for CASSLEAANTGELFF.

The chain couples TRBV15 to TRBJ2-1; perhaps TRBD2 as D (5 bases). V gave up 1 base and J gave up 5 bases, with 24 bases separating them. Germline CDR1 LNHNV, CDR2 YYDKDF (reference sequence). This CDR3 spans 19 amino acids. CDR3 sequence reads: CATSRGILSEIYFDNEQFF. CDR3 nucleotides: TGTGCCACCAGCAGAGGGATCCTTAGCGAAATCTACTTTGACAATGAGCAGTTCTTC.

The rearrangement links TRBV9 to TRBJ1-4; possibly TRBD1 for D (6 bases). Trimming shortened V by 4 bases and J by 6 bases, and 16 bases separated the two germline ends. From germline, CDR1 is SGDLS and CDR2 YYNGEE. The CDR3 is 15 amino acids. In DNA, the CDR3 is TGTGCCAGCAGCAAAACCGGGACATGGGATGAAAAACTGTTTTTT. Protein: CASSKTGTWDEKLFF.

This sequence joins TRBV2 and TRBJ1-2; D gene uncertain. Trimming shortened V by 3 bases and J by 0 bases, and 8 bases separated the two germline ends. Germline V gene lookup returns CDR1 SNHLY and CDR2 FYNNEI. The CDR3 has 14 residues. The CDR3 region has the DNA TGTGCCAGCAGTGAGAGTAGGTCTAACTATGGCTACACCTTC. This gives the protein CASSESRSNYGYTF.

The chain couples TRBV13 to TRBJ2-5; 9 bases fit TRBD1. With V trimmed by 5 bases and J by 5 bases, 9 bases remained unmatched. The CDR3 has 15 amino acids. Per the germline V gene, CDR1 is PRHDT and CDR2 is FYEKMQ (reference sequence). In DNA, the CDR3 is TGTGCCAGCAGCCTGGGACAGGGCGGAGGGGAGACCCAGTACTTC. It is translated as CASSLGQGGGETQYF.

The chain couples TRBV5-1 to TRBJ2-1; TRBD1 agrees at 12 bases. The germline V gene has CDR1 SGHRS and CDR2 YFSETQ. The CDR3 consists of 15 residues. V lost 3 bases and J lost 7; bases outside the gene matches: 5. The CDR3 DNA sequence: TGCGCCAGCAGCTCGGGACAGGGGGCGGGGAATGAGCAGTTCTTC. Translated: CASSSGQGAGNEQFF.

The chain has TRBV4-3 and TRBJ2-7, with D perhaps matching TRBD1 (5 bases). Deletions cut 2 bases from V and 7 bases from J, with 15 bases between. The CDR3 totals 14 residues. Germline loops: CDR1 LGHNA, CDR2 YSLEER. This CDR3 reads CASSQQTASGEQYF. The CDR3 bases are TGCGCCAGCAGCCAACAGACAGCCTCAGGGGAGCAGTACTTC.

In this sample, this clone turned up a few times. V and J are TRBV11-2 and TRBJ2-5; 7 positions match TRBD2. The CDR3 contains 15 residues. The junction had 4 bases not matched to a gene; V was cut back by 0 bases and J by 3 bases. Germline CDR1 SGHAT, CDR2 FQNNGV. As DNA, the CDR3 is TGTGCCAGCAGCTTAGATTGGGAGGGAGAAGAGACCCAGTACTTC. Translation gives CASSLDWEGEETQYF.

The CDR3 nucleotides read TGTGCCAGCAGTTTCGGGACTCTTGGCAATCAGCCCCAGCATTTT. It specifies CASSFGTLGNQPQHF. The chain carries TRBV27 and TRBJ1-5; a possible D gene is TRBD1 (5 bases). CDR3 size: 15 residues. Germline CDR1 and CDR2: MNHEY and SMNVEV (reference sequence). Trimming left V 3 bases short and J 2 bases short, with 11 bases between.

The sample holds one count of this clone. The chain couples TRBV4-3 to TRBJ1-1; the D is unclear. The CDR3 has 17 residues. Germline V lookup: CDR1 LGHNA, CDR2 YSLEER. V shed 0 bases and J shed 6 bases, with 20 bases lying between them. The DNA for the CDR3 is TGCGCCAGCAGCCAAGATCCGGGCGGCAGCCTGAGCGCTGAAGCTTTCTTT. This encodes CASSQDPGGSLSAEAFF.

This clone appeared a few times. The J gene is TRBJ1-5, the V gene TRBV7-2; 7 nucleotides align to TRBD1. CDR1 and CDR2 (germline): SGHTA, FQGNSA. Trimming cost V 5 bases and J 3 bases; bases outside gene matches: 7. The CDR3 runs to 15 residues. The CDR3 sequence is CASSQSTGSNQPQHF. The CDR3 coding sequence is TGTGCCAGCAGCCAATCGACAGGGTCCAATCAGCCCCAGCATTTT.

This chain links TRBV5-1 with TRBJ2-7, with 10 nucleotides matching TRBD2. In germline, CDR1 is SGHRS, CDR2 YFSETQ. The CDR3 extends over 15 amino acids. The junction had 7 bases not matched to a gene; V was cut back by 4 bases and J by 3 bases. The CDR3 protein is CASSDTGTSDYEQYF. The CDR3 DNA follows: TGCGCCAGCAGCGATACCGGGACTAGCGACTACGAGCAGTACTTC.

This clone was seen a few times. This chain joins TRBV7-9 and TRBJ2-5; D is possibly TRBD1 or TRBD2 (5 bases each). Deletions cut 3 bases from V and 2 bases from J, with 10 bases between. Germline CDR1 is SEHNR and CDR2 is FQNEAQ (reference sequence). CDR3 length: 14 residues. In nucleotides, the CDR3 is TGTGCCAGCAGCTTGAGGGGTAATCAAGAGACCCAGTACTTC. Its protein is CASSLRGNQETQYF.